This T cell receptor beta chain was obtained from a study of blood T cell repertoires in COVID-19. Turning to the study itself: Material from acute and convalescent COVID-19 was sourced from the United States, Italy and Spain. Nucleic acid was either cDNA or gDNA, and it came from T cells, B-cell-depleted T cells, or PBMCs.

Authors' methods: Reference gene primer amplification in the assay estimated nucleated cell counts. Libraries were prepared by immunoSEQ multiplex PCR; TCRdb keeps only in-frame clonotypes and omits some of them. V and J calls and clone size are copied from that table; D and trimming were computed from the DNA. The sample has about 670,000 clones, approximately 90% seen once. Concerning this clone: The sample has other DNA sequences that encode this CDR3 too.

V lost 6 bases to trimming and J lost 5 bases, with 13 bases between them. CDR3 length: 13 amino acids. Germline V lookup: CDR1 LNHDA, CDR2 SQIVND (reference sequence). V gene TRBV19 combines with J gene TRBJ1-1; tentatively, D is TRBD1 (5 bases). The receptor's source is a woman between 18 and 30 years old with acute or convalescent COVID-19. The sequenced sample consisted of peripheral blood. Here the CDR3 DNA reads TGTGCCAGTAGCACAACGGGGGGGACTGAAGCTTTCTTT. It translates to CASSTTGGTEAFF. The complete variable domain, with remaining parts taken from reference TRBV19 and TRBJ1-1, reads DGGITQSPKYLFRKEGQNVTLSCEQNLNHDAMYWYRQDPGQGLRLIYYSQIVNDFQKGDIAEGYSVSREKKESFPLTVTSAQKNPTAFYLCASSTTGGTEAFFGQGTRLTVV.